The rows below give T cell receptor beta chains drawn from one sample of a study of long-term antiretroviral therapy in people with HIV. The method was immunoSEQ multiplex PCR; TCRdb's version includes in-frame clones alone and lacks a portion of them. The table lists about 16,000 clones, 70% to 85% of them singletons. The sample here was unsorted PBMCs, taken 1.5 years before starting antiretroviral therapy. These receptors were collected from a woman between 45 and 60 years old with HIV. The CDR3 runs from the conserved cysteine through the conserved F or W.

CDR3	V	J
CASSPSGGQNQPQHF	TRBV4-1	TRBJ1-5
CASSEGQAHTEAFF	TRBV2	TRBJ1-1
CASSEQGKGTQYF	TRBV2	TRBJ2-5
CASSPAGEGNQPQHF	TRBV18	TRBJ1-5
CASSLSGGFYEQYF	TRBV5-1	TRBJ2-7
CASSVDFNRDQPQHF	TRBV27	TRBJ1-5
CASRYTGELFF	TRBV2	TRBJ2-2
CASSQKGTSNEQFF	TRBV4-1	TRBJ2-1
CASAYWGRTDTQYF	TRBV14	TRBJ2-3
CASSRPRSRPAKNIQYF	TRBV5-1	TRBJ2-4
CASSLGTRNTIYF	TRBV5-4	TRBJ1-3
CASSLRVGTGQETQYF	TRBV5-1	TRBJ2-5
CASSLNGLGTEAFF	TRBV5-1	TRBJ1-1
CSGALGGGPTDTQYF	TRBV29-1	TRBJ2-3
CASSLPPGTNFYEKLFF	TRBV5-8	TRBJ1-4
CASPGVPYGYTF	TRBV21-1	TRBJ1-2
CASGNGPESQYF	TRBV6-1	TRBJ2-3
CASSLNTGTSYGYTF	TRBV6-5	TRBJ1-2
CASSIRAGIGETQYF	TRBV19	TRBJ2-5
CAWSEDSLSYEQYF	TRBV30	TRBJ2-7
CASRERQGGDTEAFF	TRBV7-9	TRBJ1-1
CASRPRQGYTEAFF	TRBV2	TRBJ1-1
CASSSGDREGETQYF	TRBV7-3	TRBJ2-5
CASSFQGTNEKLFF	TRBV5-1	TRBJ1-4
CASTEGPSRSGNTIYF	TRBV19	TRBJ1-3
CASSFSQRARTNSPLHF	TRBV7-2	TRBJ1-6
CASSILTTTQETQYF	TRBV7-9	TRBJ2-5
CASSDRGLAETQYF	TRBV10-2	TRBJ2-5
CASSVTGLGNQPQHF	TRBV19	TRBJ1-5
CASSRQGNGYTF	TRBV6-5	TRBJ1-2
CASRVRVENTEAFF	TRBV5-1	TRBJ1-1
CASSYSDPSNQPQHF	TRBV6-6	TRBJ1-5
CASRPPSDAPDTQYF	TRBV6-6	TRBJ2-3
CASSSHDQRGGTTDTQYF	TRBV9	TRBJ2-3
CSVEGGGSTNEQFF	TRBV29-1	TRBJ2-1
CASSMGRETQYF	TRBV7-9	TRBJ2-5
CASSLGQGQSGFF	TRBV5-4	TRBJ1-1
CASSSGDLTSTDTQYF	TRBV5-1	TRBJ2-3
CASSDSGTGYTF	TRBV6-4	TRBJ1-2
CASSLATEAFF	TRBV4-2	TRBJ1-1
CASSLWTGGADTEAFF	TRBV28	TRBJ1-1